This TCR beta chain was obtained from a study of glioma-infiltrating T cells. Findings and caveats of the study: Non-neoplastic patients had below-expected tissue-blood divergence, while all gliomas exceeded expectation. Very few CDR3 sequences were shared between tissue and blood.

Using RNA template, CDR3s of TCR alpha and beta were amplified with iRepertoire arm-PCR. One-step reverse transcription and amplification started from around 100-400 ng of tissue mRNA or PBMC total RNA. TCRdb passed the multiplex PCR reads through MiXCR, listing each CDR3 protein once. This sample yields under 150,000 distinct CDR3 sequences, of which under 30% are seen a single time; roughly 29% belongs to the top ten. As concerns this clonotype: Its antigen is still unknown.

The V gene lost 0 bases and the J gene lost 2 bases, with 16 bases spanning the gap. This CDR3 spans 17 amino acids. The germline V gene encodes CDR1 SGHAT and CDR2 FQNNGV. The sequence came from a human donor with low-grade glioma or glioblastoma, undergoing nonglioma brain surgery, or in good health (not recorded which). The sample was glioma tissue, nonneoplastic brain tissue, or PBMCs (not recorded which). The gene calls are TRBV11-2 and TRBJ2-5, with D perhaps TRBD1 (6 bases). CDR3 amino acids: CASSLDPPRGKQETQYF. DNA of the CDR3: TGTGCCAGCAGCTTAGACCCCCCCAGGGGTAAACAAGAGACCCAGTACTTC.